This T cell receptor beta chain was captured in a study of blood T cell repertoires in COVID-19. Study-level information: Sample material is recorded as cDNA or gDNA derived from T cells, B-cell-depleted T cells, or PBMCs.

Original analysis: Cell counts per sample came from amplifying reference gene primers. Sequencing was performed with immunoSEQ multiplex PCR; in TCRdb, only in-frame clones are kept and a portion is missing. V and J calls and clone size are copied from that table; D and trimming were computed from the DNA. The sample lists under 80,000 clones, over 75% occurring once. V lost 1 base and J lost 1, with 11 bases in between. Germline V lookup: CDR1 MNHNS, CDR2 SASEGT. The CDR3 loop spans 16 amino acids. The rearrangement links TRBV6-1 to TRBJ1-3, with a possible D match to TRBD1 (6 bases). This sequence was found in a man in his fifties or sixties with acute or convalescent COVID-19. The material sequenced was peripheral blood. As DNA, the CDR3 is TGTGCCAGCAGTGAAGACACAGGGTTGTCTGGAAACACCATATATTTT. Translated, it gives CASSEDTGLSGNTIYF.